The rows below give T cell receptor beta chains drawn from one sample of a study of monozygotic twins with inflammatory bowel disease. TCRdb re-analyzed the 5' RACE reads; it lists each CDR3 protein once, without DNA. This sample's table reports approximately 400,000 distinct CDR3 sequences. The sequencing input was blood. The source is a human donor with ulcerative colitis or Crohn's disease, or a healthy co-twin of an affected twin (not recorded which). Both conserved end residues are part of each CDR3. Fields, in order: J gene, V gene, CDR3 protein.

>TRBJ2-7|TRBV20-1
CSAEGLAGHEQYF
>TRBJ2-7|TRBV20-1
CSEATINSEQYF
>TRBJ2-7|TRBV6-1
CASLQGTGVSYEQYF
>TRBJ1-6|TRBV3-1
CASSGRHSPLHF
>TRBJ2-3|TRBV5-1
CASSPLAGEDTQYF
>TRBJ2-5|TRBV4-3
CASSQGPVETQYF
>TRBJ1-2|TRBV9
CASSVGGGTDYGYTF
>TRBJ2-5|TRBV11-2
CASSLYPDRETQYF
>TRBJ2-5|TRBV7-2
CASSSGGETQYF
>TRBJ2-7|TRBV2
CASSEQGPSYEQYF
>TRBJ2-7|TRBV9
CASSPSEYGAYEQYF
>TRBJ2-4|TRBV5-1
CASSLGGLPNIQYF
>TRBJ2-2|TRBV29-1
CSVGDGYTGELFF
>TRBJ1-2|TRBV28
CASSSAGTGDGYTF
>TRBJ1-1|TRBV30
CAWRTRGNTEAFF
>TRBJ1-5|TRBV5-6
CASSSLDGGNQPQHF
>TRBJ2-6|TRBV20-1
CSARDGSSGANVLTF
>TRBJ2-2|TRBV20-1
CSATREPTGELFF
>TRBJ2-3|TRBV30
CAWTSLAGVDTQYF
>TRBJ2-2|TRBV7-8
CASSLAFSGQNTGELFF
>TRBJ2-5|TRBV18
CASSVDRAKTQYF
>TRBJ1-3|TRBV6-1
CASRAGTAAFHSGNTIYF
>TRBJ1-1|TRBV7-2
CASSLGGGNTEAFF
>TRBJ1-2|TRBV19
CASSMVEGYGYTF
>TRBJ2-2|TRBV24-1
CATSDFTGRGNTGELFF
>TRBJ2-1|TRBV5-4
CASSLNHNEQFF
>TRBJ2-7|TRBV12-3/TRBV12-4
CASTRMGGTSGSYEQYF
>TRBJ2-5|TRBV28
CASSFMRGGAETQYF
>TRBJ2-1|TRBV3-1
CASGPTGGISYNEQFF
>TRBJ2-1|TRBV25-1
CASSETTILRGEQFF
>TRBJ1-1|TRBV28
CASNQGLLNTEAFF
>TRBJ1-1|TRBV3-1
CASSPVVMNTEAFF
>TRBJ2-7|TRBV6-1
CASSESGGWAYEQYF